One and the same sample provided the 27 T cell receptor beta chains below, sequenced in a study of vaccination effects on CD4 cells after COVID-19. The table came from immunoSEQ multiplex PCR; TCRdb's copy has only in-frame clones and leaves some out. Among tens of thousands of clones listed, roughly 73% were seen once. Upon completion of approximately ten days in culture, CD4+ T cells were isolated. Two doses of BNT162b2 or mRNA-1273 vaccine were administered to participants. No antigen has been identified for these receptors. Specimen: CD4+ T cells from PBMCs cultured without peptide, collected after COVID-19 vaccination. The receptors here all came from a human donor who received a COVID-19 vaccine.

The sample holds a few counts of this clone. The chain has TRBV20-1 and TRBJ1-1; D is ambiguous. Germline assignment: CDR1 DFQATT and CDR2 SNEGSKA (reference sequence). The CDR3 totals 16 residues. V lost 3 bases and J lost 0, with 17 bases in between. The CDR3 DNA reads as TGCAGTGCTAGTCCCTATGTGGAGGGTATGAACACTGAAGCTTTCTTT. It translates to CSASPYVEGMNTEAFF.

V usage is TRBV28 and J usage is TRBJ1-1; TRBD1 aligns across 7 bases. CDR1 and CDR2 (germline): MDHEN, SYDVKM. The CDR3 contains 12 residues. In DNA, the CDR3 is TGTGTTACCAGGGGGTCTAACACTGAAGCTTTCTTT. Protein sequence: CVTRGSNTEAFF.

The chain has TRBV5-1 and TRBJ2-5; no reliable D call. The length of the CDR3 is 14 residues. In germline, CDR1 is SGHRS, CDR2 YFSETQ. Trimming took off 5 bases at V and 5 bases at J, with 16 bases between the two ends. DNA of the CDR3: TGCGCCAGCAGAACCCAAGCTCCCGGTGAGACCCAGTACTTC. Its protein product is CASRTQAPGETQYF. Full variable domain (remainder filled in from reference TRBV5-1 and TRBJ2-5): KAGVTQTPRYLIKTRGQQVTLSCSPISGHRSVSWYQQTPGQGLQFLFEYFSETQRNKGNFPGRFSGRQFSNSRSEMNVSTLELGDSALYLCASRTQAPGETQYFGPGTRLLVL.

The rearrangement uses TRBV27 and TRBJ1-5; D may be TRBD1 (5 bases). Trimming removed 5 bases from V and 1 base from J, with 12 bases in between. The V gene's germline CDR1 is MNHEY and CDR2 SMNVEV (reference sequence). The length of the CDR3 is 15 residues. DNA of the CDR3: TGTGCCAGCAGTGGGGGAGCCGGGAGCAATCAGCCCCAGCATTTT. Translating it yields CASSGGAGSNQPQHF.

V is TRBV11-2 and J is TRBJ2-7; TRBD1 matches at 9 bases. The CDR3 extends over 15 amino acids. The V gene's germline CDR1 is SGHAT and CDR2 FQNNGV. V shed 5 bases and J 3 bases; nucleotides not matched to a gene: 8. The CDR3 is CASSPGTGSVYEQYV. Here the CDR3 DNA reads TGTGCCAGCAGCCCCGGGACAGGGAGCGTCTACGAGCAGTACGTC.

This clone is medium-sized within its sample. The chain couples TRBV5-1 to TRBJ1-1; D is ambiguous. Trimming shortened V by 4 bases and J by 2 bases, and 15 bases separated the two germline ends. This CDR3 comprises 15 residues. Germline values: CDR1 SGHRS, CDR2 YFSETQ. The CDR3 coding sequence is TGCGCCAGCAGCCCGATGGGAGGAAGTAACACTGAAGCTTTCTTT. Translated: CASSPMGGSNTEAFF.

This clone came up a few times. The V call is TRBV28, the J call TRBJ1-1; 9 nucleotides line up with TRBD1. The trim removed 5 bases at V and 1 base at J, leaving 11 bases unmatched. CDR3 length equals 17 residues. Looked up from germline, CDR1 is MDHEN and CDR2 is SYDVKM. The CDR3: CASSKTGGAFRNTEAFF. Here the CDR3 DNA reads TGTGCCAGCAGTAAAACAGGGGGCGCGTTCCGGAACACTGAAGCTTTCTTT.

The rearrangement links TRBV6-5 to TRBJ1-1, with D possibly matching TRBD1 (5 bases). The germline gives CDR1 MNHEY, CDR2 SVGAGI. Trimming took off 7 bases at V and 0 bases at J, with 12 bases between the two ends. The CDR3 sequence is 14 residues long. The CDR3: CASIRPGLNTEAFF. Here the CDR3 DNA reads TGTGCCAGCATCCGGCCAGGGCTGAACACTGAAGCTTTCTTT.

The CDR3 here is CASSIGAGRGEKLFF. The DNA of the CDR3 is TGTGCCAGTAGTATAGGAGCAGGGAGGGGAGAAAAACTGTTTTTT. This chain links TRBV19 with TRBJ1-4, with D perhaps TRBD1 (5 bases). The V gene's germline CDR1 is LNHDA and CDR2 SQIVND (reference sequence). This CDR3 spans 15 amino acids. The V end lost 1 base, the J end lost 8 bases, and 14 bases lay between the germline ends. Full variable domain (remainder filled in from reference TRBV19 and TRBJ1-4): DGGITQSPKYLFRKEGQNVTLSCEQNLNHDAMYWYRQDPGQGLRLIYYSQIVNDFQKGDIAEGYSVSREKKESFPLTVTSAQKNPTAFYLCASSIGAGRGEKLFFGSGTQLSVL.

The V and J genes are TRBV19 and TRBJ1-2, with D perhaps matching TRBD1 (6 bases). This CDR3 has 16 amino acids. V was trimmed by 7 bases and J by 3 bases, leaving 21 bases between them. The germline gives CDR1 LNHDA, CDR2 SQIVND (reference sequence). Written as DNA, the CDR3 is TGTGCCAGTAACCCACAGGGAGATTTGGGGTACTATGGCTACACCTTC. Protein product: CASNPQGDLGYYGYTF.

This clone was counted a few times. The V gene is TRBV7-2, the J gene TRBJ1-5; D gene ambiguous. The CDR3 has 13 residues. V was trimmed by 4 bases and J by 6 bases, leaving 10 bases between them. Germline V gene data show CDR1 as SGHTA and CDR2 as FQGNSA. Here the CDR3 DNA reads TGTGCCAGCAGCTCGGGTCAAAGTCAGCCCCAGCATTTT. The encoded protein is CASSSGQSQPQHF.

The chain combines TRBV4-1 with TRBJ1-3; 7 positions match TRBD1. The CDR3 length is 16 residues. CDR1 is MGHRA, CDR2 YSYEKL, per germline. The ends lost 3 bases at V and 0 bases at J; junction bases unmatched: 5. The CDR3 DNA is TGCGCCAGCAGCCAGGGGACAGCGTCCTCTGGAAACACCATATATTTT. Translated, it gives CASSQGTASSGNTIYF.

The chain uses TRBV24-1 and TRBJ1-1; 7 bases match TRBD1. The CDR3 totals 16 residues. Germline V CDR1 and CDR2: KGHDR, SFDVKD. Trimming cost V 4 bases and J 3 bases; bases outside gene matches: 10. The DNA of the CDR3 is TGTGCCACCAGTGACCATTCGACAGGGTCGGACACTGAAGCTTTCTTT. As protein: CATSDHSTGSDTEAFF.

This chain joins TRBV5-6 and TRBJ2-1; possible D gene TRBD1, 6 bases. CDR3 length: 15 residues. From germline, CDR1 is SGHDT and CDR2 YYEEEE. V lost 2 bases and J lost 5, with 14 bases in between. DNA of the CDR3: TGTGCCAGCAGCTTCCTCCAACAGGGAAACAATGAGCAGTTCTTC. Translated: CASSFLQQGNNEQFF.

The chain uses TRBV9 and TRBJ2-5; possibly TRBD1 for D (7 bases). This CDR3 contains 15 residues. Germline V gene sequence: CDR1 SGDLS, CDR2 YYNGEE. The ends were cut back, 0 bases at V and 5 bases at J, with 14 bases in the middle. The CDR3: CASSVDQGGWETQYF. The CDR3 nucleotides are TGTGCCAGCAGCGTAGATCAGGGGGGTTGGGAGACCCAGTACTTC.

The V call is TRBV2, the J call TRBJ1-4; D is unresolved. CDR3 length equals 14 residues. Germline CDR1 and CDR2: SNHLY and FYNNEI. Trimming stripped 7 bases from V and 8 bases from J, with 17 bases between. The CDR3: CASNTPRTGEKLFF. For the CDR3, the DNA is TGTGCCAGCAACACACCCCGGACCGGCGAAAAACTGTTTTTT.

The chain uses TRBV18 and TRBJ2-7; 7 nucleotides align to TRBD1. There are 15 residues in the CDR3. After removal of 4 bases from V and 0 bases from J, the junction contained 6 bases not matched to a gene. In germline, CDR1 is KGHSH, CDR2 LQKENI. CDR3 region: CASSQNRDSSYEQYV. As DNA, the CDR3 is TGTGCCAGCTCACAGAACCGGGACAGCTCCTACGAGCAGTACGTC.

The chain couples TRBV29-1 to TRBJ2-1, with 9 bases identical to TRBD2. The V and J ends lost 8 bases and 0 bases, in that order; junction bases with no gene match: 11. The V gene's germline CDR1 is SQVTM and CDR2 ANQGSEA. The CDR3 is made up of 16 amino acids. CDR3 bases: TGCAGCTTAAGAGCGGGGGGCCCGAGCTCCTACAATGAGCAGTTCTTC. Translating it yields CSLRAGGPSSYNEQFF.

This rearrangement joins TRBV7-9 to TRBJ2-5, with 7 positions matching TRBD1. The trim removed 4 bases at V and 4 bases at J, leaving 6 bases unmatched. The CDR3 spans 14 residues. Germline CDR1 is SEHNR and CDR2 is FQNEAQ (reference sequence). CDR3 bases: TGTGCCAGCAGCTCGACAGGGCAGGGAGAGACCCAGTACTTC. Translated: CASSSTGQGETQYF.

The CDR3 reads CASRKLQSNQPQHF. The DNA for the CDR3 is TGTGCCAGTAGAAAATTACAGAGCAATCAGCCCCAGCATTTT. This chain links TRBV19 with TRBJ1-5; D ambiguous. The CDR3 spans 14 residues. From germline, CDR1 is LNHDA and CDR2 SQIVND (reference sequence). V was cut by 6 bases and J by 1 base, with 10 bases left in between.

Only one count was recorded for this clone. This chain connects TRBV7-2 to TRBJ2-1, with 9 bases identical to TRBD1. The CDR3 has 14 residues. Trimming removed 7 bases from V and 8 bases from J; junction bases left unmatched: 9. CDR1 is SGHTA and CDR2 is FQGNSA in the germline V gene. CDR3 in amino acids: CASTSDRGGDEQFF. Written as DNA, the CDR3 is TGTGCCAGCACCTCGGACAGGGGAGGGGATGAGCAGTTCTTC.

CDR3 protein: CAISDRAGTDTQYF. The CDR3 DNA follows: TGTGCCATCAGTGATCGGGCGGGCACAGATACGCAGTATTTT. The chain employs TRBV10-3 and TRBJ2-3; D not resolved. Germline values: CDR1 ENHRY, CDR2 SYGVKD. The ends were cut back, 3 bases at V and 1 base at J, with 8 bases in the middle. CDR3 length: 14 residues.

A note on this clone: The sample carries other DNA sequences with the same CDR3. The rearrangement links TRBV6-1 to TRBJ2-2; D is uncertain. The CDR3 contains 12 residues. Trimming removed 3 bases from V and 5 bases from J, with 4 bases in between. The germline V gene encodes CDR1 MNHNS and CDR2 SASEGT. The CDR3 here is CASSEGTGELFF. DNA of the CDR3: TGTGCCAGCAGTGAGGGGACCGGGGAGCTGTTTTTT.

The rearrangement joins TRBV3-1 (or the pseudogene TRBV3-2) to TRBJ1-4, with 7 bases lining up with TRBD1. V dropped 4 bases and J dropped 5; count of bases not matched to a gene: 4. The CDR3 is made up of 14 amino acids. Germline loops: CDR1 LGHDT, CDR2 YNNKEL (reference sequence). CDR3 amino acids: CASSLRTGNEKLFF. In nucleotides, the CDR3 is TGTGCCAGCAGCCTCAGGACAGGAAATGAAAAACTGTTTTTT.

The chain is built from TRBV4-1 and TRBJ1-6; D gene unclear. Germline assignment: CDR1 MGHRA and CDR2 YSYEKL. Trimming removed 3 bases from V and 10 bases from J, with 16 bases in between. The CDR3 has 15 amino acids. The CDR3 region is CASSQTVLSSSPLHF. Written as DNA, the CDR3 is TGCGCCAGCAGCCAGACCGTACTGTCATCCTCACCCCTCCACTTT.

This clone was observed a single time. V gene TRBV9 combines with J gene TRBJ2-1; D may be TRBD1 or TRBD2 (7 bases each). Trimming stripped 3 bases from V and 0 bases from J, with 16 bases between. The CDR3 totals 17 residues. From germline, CDR1 is SGDLS and CDR2 YYNGEE. The CDR3 region has the DNA TGTGCCAGCAGCGCCAGGGGGGGGAAGAGCTCCTACAATGAGCAGTTCTTC. Translating it yields CASSARGGKSSYNEQFF.

The chain uses TRBV6-6 and TRBJ1-2; weak D call: TRBD1 (5 bases). V was cut by 8 bases and J by 4 bases, with 11 bases left in between. CDR1 and CDR2 from the germline V gene are MNHNY and SVGAGI (reference sequence). The CDR3 loop spans 12 amino acids. The CDR3 DNA follows: TGTGCCAGCCAAACAGGTACCTATGGCTACACCTTC. Protein sequence: CASQTGTYGYTF.